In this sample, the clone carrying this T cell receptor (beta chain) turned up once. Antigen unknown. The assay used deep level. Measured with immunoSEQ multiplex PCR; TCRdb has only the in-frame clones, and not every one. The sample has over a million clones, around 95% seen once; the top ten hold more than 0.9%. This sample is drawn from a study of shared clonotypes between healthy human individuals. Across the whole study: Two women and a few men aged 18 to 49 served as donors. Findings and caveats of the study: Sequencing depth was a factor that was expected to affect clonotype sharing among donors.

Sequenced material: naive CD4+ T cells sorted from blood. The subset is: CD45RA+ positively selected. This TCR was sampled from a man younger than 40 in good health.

For the CDR3, the DNA is TGTGCCAGCAGCTTAACTAGCGGCCCCTACGAGCAGTACTTC. Protein product: CASSLTSGPYEQYF. The genes are TRBV7-6 and TRBJ2-7, with TRBD2 matching over 8 bases. In germline, CDR1 is SGHVS, CDR2 FNYEAQ. V shed 2 bases, J shed 2 bases, and the junction held 2 bases outside the gene matches. The CDR3 is 14 amino acids.